The present T cell receptor (beta chain) was sequenced within a study of blood T cell repertoires in COVID-19 (dated by TCRdb to 2020 to 2021). Regarding the research as a whole: Collaborator samples came from the United States, Italy and Spain and covered acute and convalescent phases of COVID-19. The material from the prospective study consisted of cDNA or gDNA derived from T cells, B-cell-depleted T cells, or PBMCs. Subjects who had been exposed to COVID-19, were actively infected with it, or had recovered from it provided the deeply sampled blood TCRbeta repertoires that made up the dataset. The repertoires were made available in a free public database intended to serve as a resource for research on the immune response to SARS-CoV-2. The samples were drawn from the first 160 participants of the ongoing ImmuneRACE study and from over 950 subjects provided by 6 global collaborators. Sample metadata almost always included a de-identified subject ID, COVID-19 status, age in years and sex. HLA class I and class II types, where available, came from metadata supplied by the sample provider rather than from assay-based typing. The investigation overall reported the following: The amount of clinical and demographic metadata varied by source and participant and was provided uncurated.

TCRbeta CDR3 regions were amplified from genomic DNA using the immunoSEQ Assay, a bias-controlled multiplex PCR. In the paper's pipeline: Nucleated cell counts per sample were estimated from amplification of reference gene primers within the assay. Sequence reads were collapsed and filtered to measure the absolute abundance of every unique TCRbeta CDR3 rearrangement. For each sample, productive Simpson clonality was calculated as the square root of Simpson's diversity index over productive rearrangements. TCRdb obtained this table from immuneACCESS and retained in-frame rearrangements with V and J assigned. These tables miss some clones; where compared with another copy, unresolved V genes account for less than half of the shortfall, and the remainder is unexplained. D and trimming come from the DNA, and the V and J calls and clone size come from that table. A total of about 200,000 clones appear in this sample, roughly four fifths of them only once. Jointly, the top ten make up approximately 12% of the sample.

In the case of this clone: Its antigen remains undetermined. There are no base qualities to consult, and no much larger clone falls within one base.

Each collaborating institution followed its own protocols to collect whole blood in K2EDTA tubes. Collaborator samples were shipped for TCRbeta analysis as frozen whole blood, isolated PBMCs, or DNA extracted from either sample type. Taken from the germline V gene, the CDR1 and CDR2 loops are ENHRY and SYGVKD. The CDR3 measures 17 amino acids from cysteine to phenylalanine. Just CDR3 DNA is preserved here, 51 bases in frame from base 1. V trim: 4 bases; J trim: 1 base; unmatched bases: 11. This TCR was sampled from a woman in her forties with acute or convalescent COVID-19. The V and J genes are TRBV10-3 and TRBJ2-3; TRBD2 matches 7 bases in the middle. The sequenced material came from peripheral blood. The CDR3: CAISGGEGRVRTDTQYF. At the DNA level, the sequence is TGTGCCATCAGTGGGGGTGAAGGGAGGGTTCGCACAGATACGCAGTATTTT.